Below, one TCR beta chain is given with its context. The antigen is unknown. The assay was immunoSEQ multiplex PCR, and TCRdb's table has in-frame clones only and misses some. The sample shows 75,000 to 80,000 clones, 65% to 85% of them seen only once. The entry originates in a study of T cells in localized non-small cell lung cancer. Study results and caveats: Longer overall survival was associated with a higher density of T cells in the blood. Adjacent lung held a median roughly 54 of the top 100 tumor clones. Peak T cell clonality was found in uninvolved adjacent lung, exceeding tumor.

The CDR3 runs 18 residues. Germline-derived CDR1 and CDR2 are SGHAT and FQNNGV. Trimming stripped 1 base from V and 2 bases from J, with 18 bases between. The rearrangement links TRBV11-2 to TRBJ1-3, with D possibly TRBD1 on 6 matching bases. The source material was peripheral blood, sampled before any cancer treatment. The receptor was derived from a female donor over 55 with stage I lung adenocarcinoma. CDR3 bases: TGTGCCAGCAGCTTAGGGGGGCGCCCTGTGTTGGCTGGAAACACCATATATTTT. Its translation is CASSLGGRPVLAGNTIYF.